This is a list of T cell receptor beta chains from one sample in a study of early T cells in non-severe SARS-CoV-2 infection. From the 5' RACE reads, TCRdb called clonotypes with MiXCR, one entry per CDR3 protein. The table lists roughly 43,000 distinct CDR3 sequences, 20% to 25% of them singletons. Sequenced material: whole blood, taken at baseline. The receptors originated from an adult who was a healthcare worker with PCR-confirmed SARS-CoV-2 infection or an uninfected control (not recorded which). CDR3s leave out the opening cysteine and the closing phenylalanine or tryptophan.

V gene,J gene,CDR3 protein
TRBV5-1,TRBJ2-3,ASSPPPSGGYTDTQY
TRBV7-9,TRBJ2-2,ASQRGSTGELF
TRBV20-1,TRBJ1-1,SVEGTMGTEAF
TRBV13,TRBJ2-4,ASSLGRECQY
TRBV6-5,TRBJ1-1,ASSYTRNTEAF
TRBV7-2,TRBJ2-3,ASSLASGGAVDTQY
TRBV12-3/TRBV12-4,TRBJ2-1,ASRYSIGAGPHPEQF
TRBV12-3/TRBV12-4,TRBJ2-3,ASSLRDGRVRNTQY
TRBV4-3,TRBJ2-2,ASSQRGTGITGELF
TRBV5-4,TRBJ1-1,ASSLEATLAF
TRBV7-8,TRBJ2-1,ASSIDRTSGNNEQF
TRBV27,TRBJ2-3,ASSSGQFTDTQY
TRBV7-9,TRBJ1-2,ASSAGTGYGYT
TRBV19,TRBJ2-1,ASSKGLAGDEQF
TRBV30,TRBJ1-2,AWSHLGQGVDGYT
TRBV2,TRBJ2-7,ASSQTSGGNEQY
TRBV6-6,TRBJ1-2,ASSSPQGTKGYT
TRBV12-3/TRBV12-4,TRBJ2-7,ASSSPGGEQY
TRBV4-3,TRBJ1-3,ASSQDRAAFSGNTIY
TRBV3-1,TRBJ1-4,ASTPRDRTEKLF
TRBV6-5,TRBJ2-7,ASSRNRGTYEQY
TRBV6-2/TRBV6-3,TRBJ2-5,ASSASSGVRETQY
TRBV5-5,TRBJ2-7,ASSFTGAPPYEQY
TRBV3-1,TRBJ2-7,ASSPSQRGLSSYEQY
TRBV29-1,TRBJ2-4,SVEEKVRGGDLAKNIQY
TRBV3-1,TRBJ2-7,ASSSRDYRGEQY
TRBV4-3,TRBJ2-3,ASSQVPGDTDTQY
TRBV4-3,TRBJ2-1,ASSQRLAGYNEQF
TRBV5-1,TRBJ1-2,ASRRDSVYYGYT
TRBV12-3/TRBV12-4,TRBJ2-7,ASSPPGLDFYEQY
TRBV6-1,TRBJ1-2,ASSSAGGPYGYT